Below, 26 T cell receptor beta chains from the same sample are listed, as sequenced in a study of T cell repertoires in cytomegalovirus infection. TCRdb re-analysed the reads in MiXCR, keeping a single row per CDR3 protein. The table records approximately 770,000 distinct CDR3 sequences, almost 30% of them present only once. Which antigens these TCRs recognize remains unknown. The sample in question was cultured CD8+ T cells from PBMCs, obtained from culture after CMV antigen stimulation. The receptor source for this set is a human donor in good health (CMV status not recorded). Some clones in this sample may be carry-over from other donors' samples.

This clonotype was seen more than once but under ten times. V usage is TRBV6-5 and J usage is TRBJ1-1; 7 nucleotides agree with TRBD1. With V trimmed by 5 bases and J by 5 bases, 11 bases remained unmatched. Germline CDR1 and CDR2: MNHEY and SVGAGI. The CDR3 is made up of 15 amino acids. For the CDR3, the DNA is TGTGCCAGCAGTCCCCCCCCCGGGACAGAGACTGAAGCTTTCTTT. Its translation: CASSPPPGTETEAFF.

The gene calls are TRBV4-2 and TRBJ2-1, with D possibly matching TRBD1 (5 bases). Trimming shortened V by 0 bases and J by 3 bases, and 9 bases separated the two germline ends. There are 15 residues in the CDR3. From germline, CDR1 is LGHNA and CDR2 YNFKEQ. In DNA, the CDR3 is TGTGCCAGCAGCCAAGACAGGGTTGGCTACAATGAGCAGTTCTTC. This translates into CASSQDRVGYNEQFF.

This chain's CDR3 is CSASALGPIDTQYF. The CDR3 coding sequence is TGCAGTGCTAGCGCGCTGGGCCCTATAGATACGCAGTATTTT. The J gene is TRBJ2-3, the V gene TRBV20-1; the D is unclear. V lost 3 bases to trimming and J lost 5 bases, with 15 bases between them. CDR3 size: 14 residues. Germline loops: CDR1 DFQATT, CDR2 SNEGSKA (reference sequence).

There are many counts of this clonotype. This chain uses TRBV6-5 with TRBJ2-1; D is perhaps TRBD1 or TRBD2 (5 bases each). The CDR3 length is 16 residues. Trimming removed 2 bases at V and 0 bases at J, with 11 bases between. Germline V gene sequence: CDR1 MNHEY, CDR2 SVGAGI. The CDR3 DNA sequence: TGTGCCAGCAGTTACGGGACCATCCTCTCCTACAATGAGCAGTTCTTC. Residues: CASSYGTILSYNEQFF.

Only a few counts were recorded for this clonotype. The chain is built from TRBV12-5 and TRBJ2-3, with D hard to call. This CDR3 has 12 amino acids. The V end lost 3 bases, the J end lost 2 bases, and 3 bases lay between the germline ends. The germline V gene has CDR1 LGHNT and CDR2 FRNRAP. CDR3 region: CASGFNTDTQYF. In nucleotides, the CDR3 is TGTGCTAGTGGTTTTAACACAGATACGCAGTATTTT.

There are many counts of this clonotype. The chain combines TRBV20-1 with TRBJ1-6; D is undetermined. Trimming cost V 3 bases and J 9 bases, with 9 bases left between them. CDR1 and CDR2 from the germline V gene are DFQATT and SNEGSKA (reference sequence). The CDR3 has 12 residues. The CDR3 DNA follows: TGCAGTGCTAGTCCGTCTCTTTCACCCCTCCACTTT. Translation gives CSASPSLSPLHF.

On this clonotype itself: At one of its ends the junction is not consistent with the germline gene, which may arise from a read error. The chain recombines TRBV5-5 with TRBJ1-1; D may be TRBD1 (5 bases). CDR1 is SGHKS, CDR2 YYEKEE, per germline (reference sequence). CDR3 length: 12 residues. The CDR3 sequence is CASSGRATAAFF. The CDR3 DNA reads as TGTGCCAGCAGCGGCAGGGCCACTGCAGCTTTCTTT. The variable domain in full, with the rest retrieved from reference TRBV5-5 and TRBJ1-1, is DAGVTQSPTHLIKTRGQQVTLRCSPISGHKSVSWYQQVLGQGPQFIFQYYEKEERGRGNFPDRFSARQFPNYSSELNVNALLLGDSALYLCASSGRATAAFFGQGTRLTVV.

A few counts support this clonotype. The V call is TRBV14, the J call TRBJ1-3, with 10 nucleotides matching TRBD1. In germline, CDR1 is SGHDN, CDR2 FVKESK. After removal of 4 bases from V and 2 bases from J, the junction contained 2 bases not matched to a gene. This CDR3 spans 15 amino acids. The CDR3 protein is CASSPGQGPGNTIYF. The CDR3 nucleotides are TGTGCCAGCAGCCCGGGACAGGGGCCTGGAAACACCATATATTTT.

This CDR3 is CASSPWSGRTEAFF. The CDR3 bases are TGTGCCAGCAGCCCCTGGTCGGGGCGGACTGAAGCTTTCTTT. This chain connects TRBV11-2 to TRBJ1-1; D might be TRBD1 (5 bases). The CDR3 is 14 amino acids. In germline, CDR1 is SGHAT, CDR2 FQNNGV. Between the trimmed V and J ends, which lost 5 bases and 5 bases, there was a span of 15 bases.

The rearrangement joins TRBV29-1 to TRBJ1-5, with D maybe TRBD1 (6 bases). This CDR3 comprises 14 residues. Germline CDR1 SQVTM, CDR2 ANQGSEA. V lost 4 bases and J lost 4, with 14 bases in between. The chain's CDR3 is CSVVGAGRNQPQHF. For the CDR3, the DNA is TGCAGCGTTGTGGGGGCAGGGAGAAATCAGCCCCAGCATTTT.

This clonotype showed up many times. The V and J genes are TRBV6-5 and TRBJ1-3; D ambiguous. CDR3 length equals 14 residues. V dropped 2 bases and J dropped 0 bases, with 5 bases sitting between them. From germline, CDR1 is MNHEY and CDR2 SVGAGI. CDR3 amino acids: CASSYLGSGNTIYF. The CDR3 nucleotides are TGTGCCAGCAGTTACCTAGGCTCTGGAAACACCATATATTTT.

As to this clonotype: One junction end does not reproduce the germline sequence, and a read error may be involved. J is TRBJ2-3 and V is TRBV7-7; the D gene is possibly TRBD1 (5 bases). The CDR3 sequence is 14 residues long. CDR1 is SSHAT, CDR2 FNYEAQ, per germline (reference sequence). The DNA of the CDR3 is TGTGCTAGCAGCTTAAAGGGGTACACAGATACGCAGTATTTT. Protein sequence: CASSLKGYTDTQYF.

The V call is TRBV12-3 or TRBV12-4, the J call TRBJ1-3, with a tentative D call TRBD1 (5 bases). V was pared by 3 bases and J by 0 bases, with 24 bases between. CDR3 length: 20 residues. The CDR3 region is CASSFRIEGPRAFSGNTIYF. The CDR3 DNA reads as TGTGCCAGCAGTTTCAGAATAGAGGGGCCCAGGGCCTTCTCTGGAAACACCATATATTTT.

A word on this clonotype: At one boundary the junction diverges from the germline segment, which might be a read error. The rearrangement joins TRBV7-7 to TRBJ1-2, with D hard to call. Germline CDR1 reads SSHAT; CDR2 reads FNYEAQ (reference sequence). The CDR3 extends over 15 amino acids. The CDR3 DNA sequence: TGTGCTAGCAGCCTGCGAAACAGCCTTTTCTATGGCTACACCTTC. Amino acid sequence: CASSLRNSLFYGYTF.

This chain connects TRBV7-2 to TRBJ2-7; possible D gene TRBD1, 6 bases. Trimming removed 4 bases at V and 3 bases at J, with 13 bases between. The germline gives CDR1 SGHTA, CDR2 FQGNSA. The CDR3 loop spans 14 amino acids. The chain's CDR3 is CASSSRTVHYEQYF. The DNA for the CDR3 is TGTGCCAGCAGCTCCCGGACAGTTCACTACGAGCAGTACTTC.

In this sample, this clonotype turned up a few times. The chain has TRBV10-3 and TRBJ1-1; possibly TRBD1 for D (6 bases). The CDR3 has 12 amino acids. With 6 bases removed from V and 6 bases from J, the gap between germline ends came to 11 bases. Germline V gene sequence: CDR1 ENHRY, CDR2 SYGVKD. The CDR3: CAIRNSGAEAFF. The CDR3 nucleotides read TGTGCCATCAGGAACTCAGGGGCTGAAGCTTTCTTT.

In this sample, this clonotype turned up many times. The rearrangement joins TRBV7-6 to TRBJ2-3; D possibly uses TRBD1 or TRBD2 (6 bases each). Looked up from germline, CDR1 is SGHVS and CDR2 is FNYEAQ. Trimming cost V 0 bases and J 6 bases, with 13 bases left between them. The CDR3 loop spans 15 amino acids. CDR3: CASSLAGGPRDTQYF. CDR3 bases: TGTGCCAGCAGCTTAGCGGGGGGCCCTCGGGATACGCAGTATTTT.

This sequence joins TRBV11-3 and TRBJ2-1, with TRBD2 matching over 8 bases. The CDR3 runs to 13 residues. V dropped 5 bases and J dropped 8; count of bases not matched to a gene: 5. Looked up from germline, CDR1 is SGHNT and CDR2 is YENEEA. Here the CDR3 reads CASSDSSGDEQFF. The CDR3 DNA sequence: TGTGCCAGCAGCGACAGTAGCGGGGATGAGCAGTTCTTC.

Notes on this clonotype: At one boundary the junction diverges from the germline segment, which might be a read error. The CDR3 DNA is TGTGCCAGCGGCTTAGGGGACAGGGAAAGAGGTCCTCCACAAGAGACCCAGTACTTC. This encodes CASGLGDRERGPPQETQYF. This rearrangement joins TRBV7-6 to TRBJ2-5; TRBD1 matches 9 bases. Germline V lookup: CDR1 SGHVS, CDR2 FNYEAQ. The CDR3 has 19 residues.

The sample holds a few counts of this clonotype. The chain links TRBV7-6 to TRBJ1-1; possible D gene TRBD1, 6 bases. The CDR3 length is 15 residues. The germline V and J ends were trimmed by 0 bases and 8 bases, with 16 bases remaining between them. Germline CDR1 reads SGHVS; CDR2 reads FNYEAQ. DNA of the CDR3: TGTGCCAGCAGCTTAGCCCCCAACACAGGGAACGAAGCTTTCTTT. Encoded protein: CASSLAPNTGNEAFF.

The rearrangement joins TRBV5-4 to TRBJ1-4; maybe TRBD1 (6 bases). V lost 7 bases, J lost 4 bases, and 26 bases lay in between. Per germline, CDR1 SGHNT and CDR2 YYREEE (reference sequence). CDR3 size: 18 residues. The chain's CDR3 is CASGNKEQGTLLNEKLFF. The CDR3 DNA follows: TGTGCCAGCGGTAACAAGGAACAGGGAACCCTCCTTAATGAAAAACTGTTTTTT. Supplemented by reference TRBV5-4 and TRBJ1-4, the full variable domain reads ETGVTQSPTHLIKTRGQQVTLRCSSQSGHNTVSWYQQALGQGPQFIFQYYREEENGRGNFPPRFSGLQFPNYSSELNVNALELDDSALYLCASGNKEQGTLLNEKLFFGSGTQLSVL.

This clonotype was seen only a few times. The V and J genes are TRBV6-2 or TRBV6-3 and TRBJ2-7, with D hard to call. CDR1 and CDR2 (germline): MNHEY, SVGEGT. Trimming took 5 bases from V and 1 from J, leaving 12 bases between them. The CDR3 loop spans 14 amino acids. CDR3: CASSTYFPSYEQYV. The CDR3 nucleotides read TGTGCCAGCAGTACGTATTTCCCGTCCTACGAGCAGTACGTC.

The gene calls are TRBV5-4 and TRBJ2-7; D is unresolved. The V gene's germline CDR1 is SGHNT and CDR2 YYREEE (reference sequence). CDR3 length equals 19 residues. V lost 0 bases, J lost 0 bases, and 22 bases lay in between. The CDR3 sequence: CASSLGEGQIYLSSYEQYV. In DNA form, the CDR3 reads TGTGCCAGCAGCTTGGGCGAAGGCCAAATTTACCTGAGCTCCTACGAGCAGTACGTC.

This clonotype was counted ten times or more. The V and J genes are TRBV27 and TRBJ1-1; TRBD1 aligns across 10 bases. V shed 6 bases and J 0 bases; nucleotides not matched to a gene: 4. Germline values: CDR1 MNHEY, CDR2 SMNVEV (reference sequence). The CDR3 covers 15 residues. The CDR3, as DNA: TGTGCCAGCAGCCCGGGACAGGGGTTGAACACTGAAGCTTTCTTT. Encoded protein: CASSPGQGLNTEAFF.

The rearrangement joins TRBV10-3 to TRBJ2-5, with TRBD1 matching over 9 bases. Losses at the gene ends were 3 bases for V and 3 bases for J; bases not matched to a gene: 8. The CDR3 is made up of 16 amino acids. The germline V gene has CDR1 ENHRY and CDR2 SYGVKD. This CDR3 reads CAISDPAGTGKETQYF. CDR3 nucleotides: TGTGCCATCAGTGACCCAGCCGGGACAGGGAAAGAGACCCAGTACTTC.

This clonotype has at least ten counts. This chain connects TRBV7-2 to TRBJ2-7; TRBD1 might be the D (5 bases). This CDR3 spans 15 amino acids. Germline V gene data show CDR1 as SGHTA and CDR2 as FQGNSA. Trimming took off 1 base at V and 0 bases at J, with 10 bases between the two ends. The CDR3 loop is CASSLEGSFSYEQYV. Written as DNA, the CDR3 is TGTGCCAGCAGCTTAGAGGGGTCGTTCTCCTACGAGCAGTACGTC.